Listed below are T cell receptor beta chains from one sample, sequenced in a study of cytomegalovirus exposure and HLA in healthy donors. Libraries were prepared by immunoSEQ multiplex PCR; TCRdb keeps only in-frame clonotypes and omits some of them. The sample comprises approximately 150,000 clones, under 90% of which are singletons, and around 2.4% rests with the top ten. Sequencing was performed on PBMCs. The receptors were gathered from a male donor in good health and CMV-seronegative. Each CDR3 is given with its conserved first and last residue. The D gene is left open where the match is weak. Rows give clone size only sometimes, using once, few, many, or a class for an expanded clone.

j_call: TRBJ2-1
v_call: TRBV9
d_call: TRBD1
clone_size: once
cdr3_length: 17
cdr3_nt: TGTGCCAGCAGCGCTAAGACCCAGGGGGCAAGGGACAATGAGCAGTTCTTC
cdr3_aa: CASSAKTQGARDNEQFF

j_call: TRBJ1-3
v_call: TRBV7-2
d_call: TRBD1
clone_size: NA
cdr3_length: 14
cdr3_nt: TGTGCCAGCAGCTTACGACAGGGTGGAAACACCATATATTTT
cdr3_aa: CASSLRQGGNTIYF

j_call: TRBJ2-1
v_call: TRBV11-3
d_call: NA
clone_size: once
cdr3_length: 14
cdr3_nt: TGTGCCAGCAGCCCGGGAGAGGGAGGAAATGAGCAGTTCTTC
cdr3_aa: CASSPGEGGNEQFF

j_call: TRBJ2-1
v_call: TRBV5-4
d_call: TRBD2
clone_size: NA
cdr3_length: 18
cdr3_nt: TGTGCCAGCAGCCGAGGCGGCGGGGGTGGCGCCCGACCCGGTGAGCAGTTCTTC
cdr3_aa: CASSRGGGGGARPGEQFF

j_call: TRBJ2-7
v_call: TRBV7-9
d_call: NA
clone_size: few
cdr3_length: 13
cdr3_nt: TGTTTTTGCAAGCAGAAGGCGGCATACGAGCAGTACTTC
cdr3_aa: CFCKQKAAYEQYF

j_call: TRBJ1-4
v_call: TRBV10-3
d_call: TRBD1
clone_size: NA
cdr3_length: 14
cdr3_nt: TGTGCCACTCGGGGAAGGACAGGAGATGAAAAACTGTTTTTT
cdr3_aa: CATRGRTGDEKLFF

j_call: TRBJ2-7
v_call: TRBV4-3
d_call: TRBD1
clone_size: few
cdr3_length: 16
cdr3_nt: TGCGCCAGCAGCCAAGGTACCGGGACAGGGGGTTACGAGCAGTACTTC
cdr3_aa: CASSQGTGTGGYEQYF

j_call: TRBJ2-2
v_call: TRBV11-3
d_call: TRBD1
clone_size: once
cdr3_length: 17
cdr3_nt: TGTGCCAGCAGCCCCAAGACAGGGGGCGGGAGGACCGGGGAGCTGTTTTTT
cdr3_aa: CASSPKTGGGRTGELFF

j_call: TRBJ2-5
v_call: TRBV7-8
d_call: TRBD2
clone_size: NA
cdr3_length: 12
cdr3_nt: TGTGCCGGGCGGGAGACCGGGGAGACCCAGTACTTC
cdr3_aa: CAGRETGETQYF

j_call: TRBJ1-5
v_call: TRBV19
d_call: TRBD1
clone_size: NA
cdr3_length: 15
cdr3_nt: TGTGCCAGTAGTACTACAGGGGGCCTCAATCAGCCCCAGCATTTT
cdr3_aa: CASSTTGGLNQPQHF

j_call: TRBJ2-5
v_call: TRBV5-4
d_call: NA
clone_size: few
cdr3_length: 14
cdr3_nt: TGTGCCGTACGACTGGATATCAGCGAAGAGACCCAGTACTTC
cdr3_aa: CAVRLDISEETQYF

j_call: TRBJ2-1
v_call: TRBV4-3
d_call: NA
clone_size: NA
cdr3_length: 16
cdr3_nt: TGCGCCAGCAGCCAAGATTTGGGGGAGGGGGGCAATGAGCAGTTCTTC
cdr3_aa: CASSQDLGEGGNEQFF

j_call: TRBJ2-7
v_call: TRBV5-4
d_call: NA
clone_size: NA
cdr3_length: 13
cdr3_nt: TGTGCCAGCAGCTTCACAGTGGGCTACGAGCAGTACTTC
cdr3_aa: CASSFTVGYEQYF

j_call: TRBJ2-4
v_call: TRBV10-1
d_call: NA
clone_size: NA
cdr3_length: 15
cdr3_nt: TGCGCCAGCAGTGAGGGTAGGGGTCATAGAAACATTCAGTACTTC
cdr3_aa: CASSEGRGHRNIQYF

j_call: TRBJ1-2
v_call: TRBV6-5
d_call: NA
clone_size: few
cdr3_length: 15
cdr3_nt: TGTGCCAGCAGTTACTCTTCGGGGGGCAGCTATGGCTACACCTTC
cdr3_aa: CASSYSSGGSYGYTF

j_call: TRBJ1-2
v_call: TRBV2
d_call: NA
clone_size: NA
cdr3_length: 14
cdr3_nt: TGTGCCAGCACTCAAGGATGGGGGAGGGGTGACTACACCTTC
cdr3_aa: CASTQGWGRGDYTF

j_call: TRBJ2-1
v_call: TRBV5-1
d_call: NA
clone_size: NA
cdr3_length: 15
cdr3_nt: TGCGCCAGCAGCTTGGAACCCAGCTCCTACAATGAGCAGTTCTTC
cdr3_aa: CASSLEPSSYNEQFF

j_call: TRBJ2-3
v_call: TRBV7-9
d_call: TRBD2
clone_size: once
cdr3_length: 16
cdr3_nt: TGTGCCAGCACCGAAAGCTGGGGGGGGATCACAGATACGCAGTATTTT
cdr3_aa: CASTESWGGITDTQYF

j_call: TRBJ2-7
v_call: TRBV27
d_call: NA
clone_size: NA
cdr3_length: 13
cdr3_nt: TGTGCCAGCAGGGACACCCTAGGGCACGAGCAGTACTTC
cdr3_aa: CASRDTLGHEQYF

j_call: TRBJ2-7
v_call: TRBV11-3
d_call: NA
clone_size: NA
cdr3_length: 12
cdr3_nt: TGTGCCAGCAGCTTAGGCGACAACGAGCAGTACTTC
cdr3_aa: CASSLGDNEQYF

j_call: TRBJ2-7
v_call: TRBV28
d_call: TRBD1
clone_size: NA
cdr3_length: 14
cdr3_nt: TGTGCCAGCACCAGACAGGGTGAGCGGTACGAGCAGTACTTC
cdr3_aa: CASTRQGERYEQYF

j_call: TRBJ2-7
v_call: TRBV6-5
d_call: TRBD2
clone_size: NA
cdr3_length: 14
cdr3_nt: TGTGCCAGCAGTTCCAGCGGGAGATCCTACGAGCAGTACTTC
cdr3_aa: CASSSSGRSYEQYF

j_call: TRBJ2-4
v_call: TRBV5-6
d_call: NA
clone_size: few
cdr3_length: 15
cdr3_nt: TGTGCCAGCAGCCAGACAGGAGAAGGCAAAAACATTCAGTACTTC
cdr3_aa: CASSQTGEGKNIQYF

j_call: TRBJ2-7
v_call: TRBV27
d_call: TRBD1
clone_size: NA
cdr3_length: 14
cdr3_nt: TGTGCCAGCAGTTTTCTGGGACAGGGGCACGAGCAGTACTTC
cdr3_aa: CASSFLGQGHEQYF